The rows below give T cell receptor beta chains drawn from one sample of a study of cytotoxic CD8 clonotypes in ibrutinib-treated CLL. Some clones are missing from TCRdb's copy, which holds only in-frame ones; the method was immunoSEQ multiplex PCR. The repertoire consists of over 45,000 clones, with approximately 50% occurring once and the leading ten covering roughly a quarter. Source: PBMCs, taken at disease progression, from a patient treated with ibrutinib. The receptors originated from a human donor with chronic lymphocytic leukemia. CDR3s leave out the opening cysteine and the closing phenylalanine or tryptophan. Each record gives: V gene, D gene, CDR3 length, J gene, CDR3 protein. A D gene is named only where the DNA matches it firmly.

>TRBV28|-|10|TRBJ1-1
ASTQGGTEAF
>TRBV15|-|11|TRBJ2-3
ATSRGVTDTQY
>TRBV25-1|-|13|TRBJ1-1
ASSETGGMNTEAF
>TRBV6-1|TRBD1|12|TRBJ1-2
ASSEGDRNYGYT
>TRBV5-1|-|14|TRBJ2-1
ASSLERGGSYNEQF
>TRBV30|TRBD1|14|TRBJ1-3
AWRGPARGLGNTIY
>TRBV6-5|TRBD1|12|TRBJ2-1
ASSSGTGWDEQF
>TRBV9|-|12|TRBJ2-6
ASSADSGANVLT
>TRBV2|TRBD1|12|TRBJ1-1
ASRSQGARTEAF
>TRBV18|TRBD1|15|TRBJ2-2
ASSPPTGAGNTGELF
>TRBV2|-|12|TRBJ2-6
ASSEVSGANVLT
>TRBV30|-|13|TRBJ1-6
AWSVQASDNSPLH
>TRBV28|-|11|TRBJ1-1
ASLPTAYTEAF
>TRBV5-5|-|13|TRBJ2-1
ASSPKDPRSNEQF
>TRBV5-1|-|12|TRBJ2-7
ASSPLTASYEQY
>TRBV28|-|10|TRBJ2-5
ASSTDLGTQY
>TRBV2|TRBD1|15|TRBJ2-7
ASSGGQGAIHVYEQY
>TRBV7-2|-|13|TRBJ2-5
ASSSQGGNQETQY
>TRBV4-3|-|15|TRBJ1-2
ASSQELPGQINYGYT
>TRBV25-1|-|14|TRBJ1-4
ASSDRRGATNEKLF
>TRBV19|TRBD1|13|TRBJ1-5
ASRRGLGTGEPQH
>TRBV2|-|10|TRBJ1-5
ASSQQAQPQH
>TRBV5-6|-|17|TRBJ1-4
ASSSRPVWAEVANEKLF
>TRBV7-6|-|14|TRBJ1-3
ASSLADLASGNTIY
>TRBV6-5|-|9|TRBJ1-1
ASSRGREAF
>TRBV7-9|-|12|TRBJ1-4
ASSTGGNLRKLF
>TRBV2|-|9|TRBJ2-5
ASTSQETQY
>TRBV2|-|14|TRBJ1-3
ASSEASRGLGNTIY
>TRBV4-2|-|12|TRBJ2-5
ASSQGGGVETQY
>TRBV7-7|-|13|TRBJ2-1
ASSLGGAGGGEQF
>TRBV5-1|TRBD1|12|TRBJ1-2
ASSLRQGEAGYT
>TRBV5-4|-|11|TRBJ1-2
ASSLGGNYGYT
>TRBV27|TRBD2|13|TRBJ2-7
ASSLGTSGTYEQY
>TRBV10-3|-|14|TRBJ1-2
AISDDTGIPNYGYT
>TRBV4-2|-|13|TRBJ2-2
ASSRFYGEAGELF
>TRBV11-2|-|12|TRBJ2-3
ASSDGGYTDTQY
>TRBV6-5|-|12|TRBJ1-3
ASTRLRGGNTIY
>TRBV5-1|-|13|TRBJ1-4
ASSLEGGINEKLF
>TRBV29-1|-|12|TRBJ2-7
SGLKQRASYEQY
>TRBV7-9|TRBD1|13|TRBJ1-4
ASSKAGGGSEKLF
>TRBV30|TRBD1|9|TRBJ1-1
AWSTGVFTF
>TRBV7-2|-|13|TRBJ2-7
ASSLSGTGTYEQY
>TRBV2|-|13|TRBJ2-5
ASSDAGTPQETQY
>TRBV6-1|-|13|TRBJ2-7
ASSEMFGRTYEQY
>TRBV30|-|13|TRBJ1-4
AWSHRDTSNEKLF
>TRBV7-3|TRBD1|13|TRBJ2-1
ASSLVGTGHNEQF
>TRBV7-2|-|10|TRBJ2-1
ASSFDYNEQF
>TRBV27|-|10|TRBJ1-1
ASSQYGGVAF
>TRBV7-2|-|13|TRBJ2-7
ASSRNHQGTYEQY
>TRBV5-6|-|11|TRBJ2-3
ASSWTSTDTQY
>TRBV6-1|-|15|TRBJ2-7
ASSEGYGGTLSYEQY
>TRBV19|-|13|TRBJ1-1
ASRAEWFSNTEAF
>TRBV5-5|-|10|TRBJ1-1
ASSFGVNEAF